Following are 4 T cell receptor beta chains from one sample sequenced in a study of T-cell reconstitution after alpha-beta-depleted transplantation in children. TCRbeta library construction was performed incorporating unique molecular identifiers. TCRdb fed the PCR reads into MiXCR, producing one record per CDR3 protein. The sample consists of about 360,000 distinct CDR3 sequences, 13% of them appearing once. The material was PBMCs, obtained from the stem cell graft. The receptors come from a human donor who donated a stem cell graft to a child with Fanconi anemia.

In regard to this clonotype: A read error may explain this, as a much larger clone is one base away. J is TRBJ2-7 and V is TRBV11-2; 7 nucleotides line up with TRBD1. V trimming: 4 bases; J trimming: 6 bases; junction bases outside the gene matches: 9. Germline loops: CDR1 SGHAT, CDR2 FQNNGV. This CDR3 region has 14 residues. In DNA form, the CDR3 reads TGTGCCAGCAGCTCCGCAGGGGGTCCATCCGAGCAGTACTTC. Protein sequence: CASSSAGGPSEQYF.

This clonotype occurred a few times. The rearrangement uses TRBV29-1 and TRBJ2-7; TRBD1 matches at 7 bases. CDR1 is SQVTM and CDR2 is ANQGSEA in the germline V gene. Losses at the gene ends were 0 bases for V and 4 bases for J; bases not matched to a gene: 12. The CDR3 length is 16 residues. The CDR3 protein is CSVEDPDRPDTYEQYF. CDR3 in DNA: TGCAGCGTTGAAGATCCGGACAGGCCCGACACTTACGAGCAGTACTTC.

This clonotype was detected a few times. The genes are TRBV5-1 and TRBJ2-1; 7 bases map to TRBD2. CDR1 is SGHRS and CDR2 is YFSETQ in the germline V gene. The CDR3 is 17 amino acids. The V segment lost 2 bases and the J segment 0 bases; nucleotides outside the gene matches: 8. Here the CDR3 DNA reads TGCGCCAGCAGCTTCCGAGCGGGGTCCAGCTCCTACAATGAGCAGTTCTTC. Translating gives CASSFRAGSSSYNEQFF. Supplemented by reference TRBV5-1 and TRBJ2-1, the full variable domain reads KAGVTQTPRYLIKTRGQQVTLSCSPISGHRSVSWYQQTPGQGLQFLFEYFSETQRNKGNFPGRFSGRQFSNSRSEMNVSTLELGDSALYLCASSFRAGSSSYNEQFFGPGTRLTVL.

The chain links TRBV28 to TRBJ2-5, with D possibly being TRBD2 (6 bases). The CDR3 spans 13 residues. Germline V gene sequence: CDR1 MDHEN, CDR2 SYDVKM. V was trimmed by 6 bases and J by 1 base, leaving 9 bases between them. As DNA, the CDR3 is TGTGCCAGCAGGGAGGGCAGCCAAGAGACCCAGTACTTC. Protein: CASREGSQETQYF.